Listed here are 18 T cell receptor beta chains from one sample, sequenced in a study of cytomegalovirus exposure and HLA in healthy donors. A multiplex PCR was run with 60 Vbeta primers and 13 Jbeta primers. The table came from immunoSEQ multiplex PCR; TCRdb's copy has only in-frame clones and leaves some out. The data contain more than 85,000 clones, more than 65% of them singletons. The sample taken for sequencing was PBMCs. Receptor source: a man aged 25 to 40 in good health and CMV-seropositive.

This rearrangement joins TRBV5-5 to TRBJ2-2; the match to TRBD2 covers 11 bases. Unmatched junction bases numbered 3, after V lost 0 bases and J lost 8 bases. This CDR3 contains 15 residues. Germline CDR1 and CDR2: SGHKS and YYEKEE (reference sequence). The CDR3 is CASSLGLAGSGELFF. The CDR3 DNA sequence: TGTGCCAGCAGCTTGGGACTAGCGGGGTCTGGGGAGCTGTTTTTT.

The V gene is TRBV10-2, the J gene TRBJ2-3, with a tentative D call TRBD2 (5 bases). Trimming took 4 bases from V and 10 from J, leaving 9 bases between them. CDR3 length: 11 amino acids. The germline V gene encodes CDR1 WSHSY and CDR2 SAAADI. Here the CDR3 reads CASSAREAQYF. The CDR3 coding sequence is TGCGCCAGCAGTGCCCGGGAAGCGCAGTATTTT.

This clone was observed a few times. The rearrangement uses TRBV19 and TRBJ1-5; D unresolved. Germline V gene sequence: CDR1 LNHDA, CDR2 SQIVND (reference sequence). Trimming took off 1 base at V and 2 bases at J, with 6 bases between the two ends. The CDR3 length is 14 residues. CDR3 in DNA: TGTGCCAGTAGTATAGTGAGAGGCAATCAGCCCCAGCATTTT. Protein sequence: CASSIVRGNQPQHF.

This clone was picked up a small number of times. The V call is TRBV19, the J call TRBJ1-1; D remains ambiguous. The germline V gene has CDR1 LNHDA and CDR2 SQIVND (reference sequence). The CDR3 extends over 16 amino acids. With 0 bases removed from V and 0 bases from J, the gap between germline ends came to 11 bases. The CDR3: CASSIESGRLNTEAFF. As DNA, the CDR3 is TGTGCCAGTAGTATAGAAAGTGGGCGTTTGAACACTGAAGCTTTCTTT.

The CDR3 bases are TGTGCCAGCTCAATCCGGGACAGGGGTGGAGAGACCCAGTACTTC. Its protein product is CASSIRDRGGETQYF. V and J are TRBV18 and TRBJ2-5; 10 bases fit TRBD1. V lost 5 bases, J lost 4 bases, and 7 bases stayed unmatched. CDR3 length: 15 amino acids. Germline values: CDR1 KGHSH, CDR2 LQKENI.

This chain links TRBV30 with TRBJ2-7; TRBD2 agrees at 13 bases. The CDR3 totals 14 residues. Germline CDR1 GTSNPN, CDR2 SVGIG (reference sequence). The trim removed 2 bases at V and 7 bases at J, leaving 5 bases unmatched. The CDR3 sequence: CAWSHGLAGVEQYF. Here the CDR3 DNA reads TGTGCCTGGAGTCACGGACTAGCGGGGGTTGAGCAGTACTTC.

The genes are TRBV28 and TRBJ2-3; 11 bases match TRBD2. Germline loops: CDR1 MDHEN, CDR2 SYDVKM. This CDR3 is built from 16 residues. V shed 1 base and J 6 bases; nucleotides not matched to a gene: 6. This chain's CDR3 is CASSLYVAGGRDTQYF. The CDR3 nucleotides are TGTGCCAGCAGTTTATATGTAGCGGGGGGGCGTGATACGCAGTATTTT.

V usage is TRBV7-9 and J usage is TRBJ2-3; TRBD1 might be the D (6 bases). V gave up 3 bases and J gave up 0 bases, with 10 bases separating them. This CDR3 is 15 amino acids long. Looked up from germline, CDR1 is SEHNR and CDR2 is FQNEAQ (reference sequence). In DNA form, the CDR3 reads TGTGCCAGCAGCTTTTCAGGGGTTAGCACAGATACGCAGTATTTT. Its protein product is CASSFSGVSTDTQYF.

The chain uses TRBV6-5 and TRBJ1-1, with 7 bases that match TRBD1. CDR1 MNHEY and CDR2 SVGAGI come from the germline V gene. This CDR3 is built from 14 residues. Trimming at V came to 5 bases and at J to 1 base, leaving 4 bases not matched to a gene. CDR3 protein: CASSKDRRNTEAFF. Written as DNA, the CDR3 is TGTGCCAGCAGTAAGGACAGGAGGAACACTGAAGCTTTCTTT.

This rearrangement joins TRBV6-1 to TRBJ2-3, with TRBD2 identical over 8 bases. The trim removed 1 base at V and 3 bases at J, leaving 12 bases unmatched. From germline, CDR1 is MNHNS and CDR2 SASEGT. The length of the CDR3 is 18 residues. The CDR3 here is CASSEVVSRGGGTDTQYF. The CDR3 DNA is TGTGCCAGCAGTGAAGTAGTATCCCGGGGCGGGGGGACAGATACGCAGTATTTT.

The V and J genes are TRBV6-6 and TRBJ1-1; 9 positions agree with TRBD1. The germline gives CDR1 MNHNY, CDR2 SVGAGI (reference sequence). The CDR3 extends over 14 amino acids. Trimming removed 6 bases from V and 3 bases from J; junction bases left unmatched: 5. In DNA form, the CDR3 reads TGTGCCAGCAGGCCCAGGACAGGGGACACTGAAGCTTTCTTT. Its protein is CASRPRTGDTEAFF.

The rearrangement joins TRBV14 to TRBJ1-2; D is possibly TRBD1 (6 bases). V was pared by 5 bases and J by 1 base, with 11 bases between. CDR3 length: 14 residues. Germline V gene sequence: CDR1 SGHDN, CDR2 FVKESK. The chain's CDR3 is CASSDRTDNYGYTF. Written as DNA, the CDR3 is TGTGCCAGCAGCGACAGGACAGATAACTATGGCTACACCTTC.

The table lists this clone with a few counts. This chain uses TRBV5-6 with TRBJ1-2; D is uncertain. This CDR3 contains 13 residues. The germline V gene encodes CDR1 SGHDT and CDR2 YYEEEE. The V end was cut by 6 bases, the J end by 7 bases, with 16 bases between. The CDR3 protein is CASTLEEGGGYTF. CDR3 DNA sequence: TGTGCCAGCACCTTAGAGGAGGGAGGTGGCTACACCTTC.

This clone was detected only a few times. The CDR3 sequence is CASSLTSGFGTQYF. The DNA of the CDR3 is TGTGCCAGCAGTTTAACTAGCGGATTTGGGACCCAGTACTTC. The rearrangement links TRBV28 to TRBJ2-5; TRBD2 aligns across 8 bases. V lost 2 bases, J lost 7 bases, and 6 bases stayed unmatched. CDR1 is MDHEN, CDR2 SYDVKM, per germline. The CDR3 covers 14 residues.

The CDR3 DNA is TGCGCCAGCAGCTTGGCTCCCGCGGATGAGCAGTTCTTC. Translated, it gives CASSLAPADEQFF. The chain employs TRBV5-1 and TRBJ2-1; no clear D. Between the trimmed V and J ends, which lost 0 bases and 8 bases, there was a span of 9 bases. The length of the CDR3 is 13 residues. The germline V gene encodes CDR1 SGHRS and CDR2 YFSETQ.

The rearrangement joins TRBV7-9 to TRBJ2-7; 8 bases agree with TRBD2. Germline V gene lookup returns CDR1 SEHNR and CDR2 FQNEAQ (reference sequence). Trimming removed 8 bases from V and 2 bases from J; junction bases left unmatched: 5. The CDR3 loop spans 13 amino acids. This CDR3 is CASRGGAAYEQYF. Written as DNA, the CDR3 is TGTGCCAGCCGGGGGGGGGCGGCCTACGAGCAGTACTTC.

This clone was counted a few times. The chain combines TRBV11-2 with TRBJ2-1; a weak D match, TRBD2 (6 bases). The CDR3 is made up of 17 amino acids. Germline CDR1 SGHAT, CDR2 FQNNGV. The V gene lost 1 base and the J gene lost 4 bases, with 17 bases spanning the gap. The CDR3 loop is CASSLVGGLAFYNEQFF. The CDR3 bases are TGTGCCAGCAGCTTAGTGGGGGGATTGGCTTTTTACAATGAGCAGTTCTTC.

The rearrangement links TRBV30 to TRBJ2-1, with 8 bases lining up with TRBD2. The germline V gene encodes CDR1 GTSNPN and CDR2 SVGIG (reference sequence). This CDR3 contains 15 residues. Trimming at V came to 7 bases and at J to 4 bases, leaving 12 bases not matched to a gene. The CDR3 spells CASSPGGGVYNEQFF. CDR3 DNA: TGTGCCTCCTCCCCCGGGGGGGGCGTATACAATGAGCAGTTCTTC.